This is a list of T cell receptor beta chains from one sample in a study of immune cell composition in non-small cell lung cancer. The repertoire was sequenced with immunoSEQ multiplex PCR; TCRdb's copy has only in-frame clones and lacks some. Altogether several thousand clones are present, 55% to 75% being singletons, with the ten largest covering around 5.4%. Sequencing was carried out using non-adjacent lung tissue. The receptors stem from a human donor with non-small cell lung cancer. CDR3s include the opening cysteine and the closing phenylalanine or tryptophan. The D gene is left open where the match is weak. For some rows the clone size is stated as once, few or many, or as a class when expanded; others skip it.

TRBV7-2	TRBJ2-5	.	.	TGTGCCAGCAACCGGGTGGGGGGGACCCAGTACTTC	CASNRVGGTQYF
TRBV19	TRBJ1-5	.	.	TGTGCCAGTAGTCCGTCTGGGCAGGGTTATCAGCCCCAGCATTTT	CASSPSGQGYQPQHF
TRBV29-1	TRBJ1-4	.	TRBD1	TGCAGCGTTTCCTCACAGGGGGCCGATGAAAAACTGTTTTTT	CSVSSQGADEKLFF
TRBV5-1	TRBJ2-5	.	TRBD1	TGCGCCAGCAGCTTGGCGGGACAGGGCCGGGAGACCCAGTACTTC	CASSLAGQGRETQYF
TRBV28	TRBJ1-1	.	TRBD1	TGTGCCAGCAGGACAGGGGAGACTGAAGCTTTCTTT	CASRTGETEAFF
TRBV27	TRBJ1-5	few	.	TGTGCCAGCAGTGATACAGGGAATCAGCCCCAGCATTTT	CASSDTGNQPQHF
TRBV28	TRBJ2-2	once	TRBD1	TGTGCCAGCAAGATCTTCGGGACAGGGGGGTCCGGGGAGCTGTTTTTT	CASKIFGTGGSGELFF
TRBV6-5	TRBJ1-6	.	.	TGTGCCAGCAGTTACCCTAGGGGCGGTGAGAATTCACCCCTCCACTTT	CASSYPRGGENSPLHF
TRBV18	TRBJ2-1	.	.	TGTGCCAGCTCATTGGGGGCCGGGTATGAGCAGTTCTTC	CASSLGAGYEQFF
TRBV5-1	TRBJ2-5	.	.	TGCGCCAGCAGCTCATCCCAAGAGACCCAGTACTTC	CASSSSQETQYF
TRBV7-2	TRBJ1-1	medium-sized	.	TGTGCCAGCAGCTTAACACAGGGCAACACTGAAGCTTTCTTT	CASSLTQGNTEAFF
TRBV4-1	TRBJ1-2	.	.	TGCGCCAGCAGCCAAGTAGGAGTCCAATATGGCTACACCTTC	CASSQVGVQYGYTF
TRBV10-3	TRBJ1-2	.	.	TGTGCCACTCTCTCAAGGGGATCCCTCCTGACAGGCTACACCTTC	CATLSRGSLLTGYTF
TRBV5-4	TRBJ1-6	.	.	TGTGCCAGCAGCAATTTCGAGGGGGTAAATTCACCCCTCCACTTT	CASSNFEGVNSPLHF
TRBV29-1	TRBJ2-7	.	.	TGCAGCTCCGAGGACAGCTACGAGCAGTACTTC	CSSEDSYEQYF
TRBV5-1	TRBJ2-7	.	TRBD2	TGCGCCAGCAGCTTGGATGGTAGCGGGATATCCTACGAGCAGTACTTC	CASSLDGSGISYEQYF
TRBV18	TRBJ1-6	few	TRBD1	TGTGCCAGCTCACCACCAGGACAGGGGAATTCACCCCTCCACTTT	CASSPPGQGNSPLHF
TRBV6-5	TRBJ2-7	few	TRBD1	TGTGCCAGCAGTTATAGGGGGCTCTCCTACGAGCAGTACTTC	CASSYRGLSYEQYF
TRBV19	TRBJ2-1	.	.	TGTGCCAGTAGTATACCCTCAGGTTCAAGCTCCTACAATGAGCAGTTCTTC	CASSIPSGSSSYNEQFF